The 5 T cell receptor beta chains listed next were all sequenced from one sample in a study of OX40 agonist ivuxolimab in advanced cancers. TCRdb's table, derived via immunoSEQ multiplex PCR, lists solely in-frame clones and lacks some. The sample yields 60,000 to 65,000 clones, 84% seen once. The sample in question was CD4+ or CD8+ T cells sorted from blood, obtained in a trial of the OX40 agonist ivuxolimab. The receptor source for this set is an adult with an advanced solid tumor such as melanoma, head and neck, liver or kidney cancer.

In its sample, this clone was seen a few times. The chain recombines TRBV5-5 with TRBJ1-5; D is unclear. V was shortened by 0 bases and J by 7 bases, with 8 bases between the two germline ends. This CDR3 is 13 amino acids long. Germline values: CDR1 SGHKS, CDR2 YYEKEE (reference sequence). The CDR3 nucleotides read TGTGCCAGCAGCTTGGATATGGGGCAGCCCCAGCATTTT. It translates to CASSLDMGQPQHF.

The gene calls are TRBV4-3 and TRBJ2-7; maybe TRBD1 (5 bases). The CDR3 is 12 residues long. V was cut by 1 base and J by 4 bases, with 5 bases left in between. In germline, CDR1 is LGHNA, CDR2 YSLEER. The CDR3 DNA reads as TGCGCCAGCAGCCAAGCAGGGTACGAGCAGTACTTC. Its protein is CASSQAGYEQYF.

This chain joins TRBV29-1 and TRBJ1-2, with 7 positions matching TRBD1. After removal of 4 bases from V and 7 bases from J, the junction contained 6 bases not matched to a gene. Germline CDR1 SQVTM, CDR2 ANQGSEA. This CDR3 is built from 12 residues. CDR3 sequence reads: CSVAMTGFGYTF. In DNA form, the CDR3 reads TGCAGCGTTGCTATGACAGGGTTTGGCTACACCTTC.

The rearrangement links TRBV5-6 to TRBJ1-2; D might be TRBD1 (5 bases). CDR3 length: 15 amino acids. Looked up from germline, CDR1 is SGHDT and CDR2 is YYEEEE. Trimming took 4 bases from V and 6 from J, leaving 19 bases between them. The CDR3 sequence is CASSPRTIRDDGYTF. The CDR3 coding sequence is TGTGCCAGCAGCCCAAGAACAATCAGGGATGATGGCTACACCTTC.

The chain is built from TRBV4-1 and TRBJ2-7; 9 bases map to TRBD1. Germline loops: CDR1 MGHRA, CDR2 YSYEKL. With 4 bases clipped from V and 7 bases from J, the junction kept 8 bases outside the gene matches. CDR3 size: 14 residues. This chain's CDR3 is CASSRVDRGREQYF. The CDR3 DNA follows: TGCGCCAGCAGCCGAGTGGACAGGGGCAGGGAGCAGTACTTC.